The present entry profiles one T cell receptor beta chain with its context. Its antigen remains unknown. These data come from a study of shared clonotypes between healthy human individuals. Naive CD8 populations comprised CD45RO-negative cells positively selected for CCR7, excluding terminally differentiated effector memory CD45RA+ cells. Sequencing was performed with immunoSEQ multiplex PCR; in TCRdb, only in-frame clones are kept and a portion is missing. The sample shows 1.5 million to 2.5 million clones, about 95% of them seen only once. Overall study results and limits: Several donors held about 5% of naive CD4 clonotypes in common.

The CDR3 extends over 13 amino acids. Per germline, CDR1 MDHEN and CDR2 SYDVKM. The V and J ends lost 2 bases and 5 bases respectively, with 9 bases between them. Material for sequencing was naive CD8+ T cells sorted from blood. The sequence was collected from a man younger than 35 in good health. The chain employs TRBV28 and TRBJ2-5; D gene ambiguous. The CDR3 nucleotides are TGTGCCAGCAGTTTAGTTATCTGGGAGACCCAGTACTTC. Translation: CASSLVIWETQYF.